This T cell receptor beta chain is from a study of cytomegalovirus exposure and HLA in healthy donors. PCR primers comprised 60 Vbeta and 13 Jbeta primers. Method: immunoSEQ multiplex PCR; TCRdb's copy keeps in-frame clones and lacks some. Of about 140,000 clones listed, about three quarters are singletons. Study results and caveats: The likely origin of a cluster of highly shared sequence variants was a sequencing artifact. Further analysis, carried out later, found HLA-associated TCR beta chains more clonally expanded than equally common other chains.

A few counts support this clone. Its antigen remains unidentified. As for the donors, each was a healthy bone marrow donor. At the time of sampling, donors were nominally healthy, though unrecorded immune exposures were likely. CDR3 length: 17 residues. Between the trimmed V and J ends, which lost 0 bases and 8 bases, there was a span of 19 bases. Germline V gives CDR1 MNHEY, CDR2 SMNVEV (reference sequence). The sequenced sample was PBMCs. The chain combines TRBV27 with TRBJ1-4; D remains unclear. The sequence came from a man in his late teens or twenties in good health and CMV-seronegative. The CDR3 loop is CASSLSVGRLGEEKLFF. The DNA for the CDR3 is TGTGCCAGCAGTTTATCAGTGGGCCGTCTGGGTGAAGAAAAACTGTTTTTT.